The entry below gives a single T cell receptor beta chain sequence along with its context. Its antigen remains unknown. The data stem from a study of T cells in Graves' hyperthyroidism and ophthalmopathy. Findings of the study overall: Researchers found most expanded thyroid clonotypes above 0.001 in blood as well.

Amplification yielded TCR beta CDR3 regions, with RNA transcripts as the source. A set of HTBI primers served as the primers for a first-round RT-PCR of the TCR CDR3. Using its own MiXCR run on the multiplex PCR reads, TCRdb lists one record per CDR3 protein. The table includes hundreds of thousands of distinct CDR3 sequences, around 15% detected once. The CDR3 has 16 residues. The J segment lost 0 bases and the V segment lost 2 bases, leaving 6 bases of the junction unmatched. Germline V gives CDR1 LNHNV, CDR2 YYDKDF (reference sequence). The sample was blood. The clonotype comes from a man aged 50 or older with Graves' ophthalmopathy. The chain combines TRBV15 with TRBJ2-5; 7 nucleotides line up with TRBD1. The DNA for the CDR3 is TGTGCCACCAGCAGAAAAGGAGACAGGGACCAAGAGACCCAGTACTTC. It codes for CATSRKGDRDQETQYF.